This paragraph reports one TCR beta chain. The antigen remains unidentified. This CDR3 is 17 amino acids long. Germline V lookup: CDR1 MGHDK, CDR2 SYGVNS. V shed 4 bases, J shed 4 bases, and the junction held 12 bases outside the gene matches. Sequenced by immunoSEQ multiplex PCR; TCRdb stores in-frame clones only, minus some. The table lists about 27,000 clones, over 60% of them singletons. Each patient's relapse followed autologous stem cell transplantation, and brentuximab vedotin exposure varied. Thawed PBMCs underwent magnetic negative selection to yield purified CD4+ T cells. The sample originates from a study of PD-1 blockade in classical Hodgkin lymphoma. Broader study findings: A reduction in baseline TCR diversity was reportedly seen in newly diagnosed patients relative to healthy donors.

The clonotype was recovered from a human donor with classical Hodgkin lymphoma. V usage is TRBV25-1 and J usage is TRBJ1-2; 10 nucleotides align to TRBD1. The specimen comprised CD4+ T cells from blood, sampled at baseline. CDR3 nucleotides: TGTGCCAGCAGTGCCACGTGGGGGACAGGGGAGGGCTATGGCTACACCTTC. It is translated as CASSATWGTGEGYGYTF.